This T cell receptor (beta chain) stems from a study of CD8 T cells in ankylosing spondylitis (dated by TCRdb to the late 2010s). Some background on the complete study: To find TCR variants linked to disease, the study profiled T cell receptor beta repertoires in ankylosing spondylitis patients and healthy donors. Peripheral blood samples were taken, and synovial fluid was additionally collected from ankylosing spondylitis patients. In total, the full study cohort was made up of over a hundred healthy donors and 25 ankylosing spondylitis patients.

Findings and caveats that apply to the study as a whole: Some TCR beta motif variants had previously been reported in synovial fluid and blood of reactive arthritis patients, which suggested common disease-initiation mechanisms. A TCR beta motif made up of several highly homologous amino acid variants appeared to be characteristic of blood from ankylosing spondylitis patients. In peripheral blood, the disease-linked clones were found at relatively low frequencies and had a CD8+ phenotype. The disease-linked clones were reported to be significantly enriched in matched synovial fluid samples from ankylosing spondylitis patients.

CDR1 and CDR2 (SGHTA, FQGNSA) derive from the germline V gene. The CDR3, cysteine through phenylalanine, is 17 amino acids long. Only the CDR3 part of the read is kept: 51 bases, read in frame from the first base. Here V drops 0 bases and J drops 2 bases, and the junction holds 9 bases not matched to any gene. The sequencer listed for this sample is Illumina HiSeq 2500. Quantitative 5'-RACE with molecular barcodes was used to prepare TCR beta libraries. The paper's processing steps were these. To identify disease-linked TCR variants, a new computational method was used, one built on a probabilistic model of VDJ rearrangement. TCRdb reprocessing: public reads trimmed at Q25 with fastp, clones called with MiXCR, in-frame beta chains kept. Entries that share a CDR3 protein sequence are merged under the most common genes and DNA. None of the V and J calls come from the authors' own analysis; TCRdb made them. The sample records 100,000 to 150,000 distinct CDR3 sequences, roughly a tenth of which are singletons. Roughly 3.4% of the sample rests with the top ten.

This clonotype came up many times. Its antigen has not been determined. Per-nucleotide qualities are absent, and no much larger clonotype sits a single base away. The rearranged chain carries TRBV7-2 and TRBJ2-5, with 7 central nucleotides matching TRBD1. This clonotype was sampled from a male donor with ankylosing spondylitis or in good health (not recorded which). Material: blood, either unsorted or a sorted T cell fraction (not recorded which). The DNA is as follows: TGTGCCAGCAGCTTAGCCTTCGACAGGGTAACACAAGAGACCCAGTACTTC. It codes for CASSLAFDRVTQETQYF.